A selection of T cell receptor beta chains follows, all from one sample in a study of cytomegalovirus exposure and HLA in healthy donors. The data were produced by immunoSEQ multiplex PCR, yet TCRdb's version contains in-frame clones alone and is incomplete. Of 100,000 to 150,000 clones in the sample, under 12% were seen once. Sequenced material: PBMCs. The receptor set was obtained from a woman aged 18-29 years in good health and CMV-seropositive. Each CDR3 is given with its conserved first and last residue. D genes are given only for firm matches. Clone size is stated in some rows and not others, as once, few, many or a class when expanded.

J gene: TRBJ2-3
D gene: -
CDR3 length: 15
V gene: TRBV12-2
clone size: -
CDR3 DNA: TGTGCAAGTCGCCAGACAGGGCTTGGCACAGATACGCAGTATTTT
CDR3 protein: CASRQTGLGTDTQYF

J gene: TRBJ2-7
D gene: -
CDR3 length: 15
V gene: TRBV25-1
clone size: few
CDR3 DNA: TGTGCCAGCATTAACCTTGAGGGCGGAACCTACGAGCAGTACTTC
CDR3 protein: CASINLEGGTYEQYF

J gene: TRBJ1-1
D gene: -
CDR3 length: 13
V gene: TRBV30
clone size: few
CDR3 DNA: TGTGCCTGGAGTATTGGGCAGAACACTGAAGCTTTCTTT
CDR3 protein: CAWSIGQNTEAFF

J gene: TRBJ1-4
D gene: -
CDR3 length: 12
V gene: TRBV29-1
clone size: -
CDR3 DNA: TGCAGCGTTGCTGCGTCTAATGAAAAACTGTTTTTT
CDR3 protein: CSVAASNEKLFF

J gene: TRBJ2-3
D gene: TRBD2
CDR3 length: 14
V gene: TRBV7-9
clone size: -
CDR3 DNA: TGTGCCAGCAGCCGTGGGACTAGCGGGTCAACGCAGTATTTT
CDR3 protein: CASSRGTSGSTQYF

J gene: TRBJ1-1
D gene: -
CDR3 length: 12
V gene: TRBV19
clone size: -
CDR3 DNA: TGTGCCAGTAACCTCGGTGGCACTGAAGCTTTCTTT
CDR3 protein: CASNLGGTEAFF

J gene: TRBJ1-2
D gene: TRBD1
CDR3 length: 14
V gene: TRBV19
clone size: few
CDR3 DNA: TGTGCCAGTAGTACCCCTGGGACAGACTATGGCTACACCTTC
CDR3 protein: CASSTPGTDYGYTF

J gene: TRBJ1-4
D gene: TRBD1
CDR3 length: 16
V gene: TRBV4-1
clone size: few
CDR3 DNA: TGCGCCAGCAGCCAAGAGAGTGGGACAGGGTACGAAAAACTGTTTTTT
CDR3 protein: CASSQESGTGYEKLFF

J gene: TRBJ2-1
D gene: TRBD2
CDR3 length: 15
V gene: TRBV9
clone size: -
CDR3 DNA: TGTGCCAGCAGTGCTAGCGGCAACTCCTACAATGAGCAGTTCTTC
CDR3 protein: CASSASGNSYNEQFF

J gene: TRBJ2-7
D gene: -
CDR3 length: 14
V gene: TRBV4-1
clone size: few
CDR3 DNA: TGCGCCAGCAGCCAAGCTTTCAGTTTCGACGAGCAGTACTTC
CDR3 protein: CASSQAFSFDEQYF

J gene: TRBJ2-7
D gene: TRBD2
CDR3 length: 18
V gene: TRBV11-2
clone size: -
CDR3 DNA: TGTGCCAGCAGCGAAGGGACTAGCGGGAGAAAAACACCCTACGAGCAGTACTTC
CDR3 protein: CASSEGTSGRKTPYEQYF

J gene: TRBJ1-2
D gene: -
CDR3 length: 14
V gene: TRBV7-6
clone size: few
CDR3 DNA: TGTGCCAGCAGCCCCGGGCGGGCTAACTATGGCTACACCTTC
CDR3 protein: CASSPGRANYGYTF

J gene: TRBJ1-3
D gene: -
CDR3 length: 14
V gene: TRBV7-2
clone size: -
CDR3 DNA: TGTGCCAGCAGCTTAGTGGGACTGTGGAACACCATATATTTT
CDR3 protein: CASSLVGLWNTIYF

J gene: TRBJ2-3
D gene: TRBD2
CDR3 length: 20
V gene: TRBV23-1
clone size: few
CDR3 DNA: TGCGCCAGCAGTTCCCTAATAGCCCCGGGACTAGCGGGAGACGCAGATACGCAGTATTTT
CDR3 protein: CASSSLIAPGLAGDADTQYF

J gene: TRBJ1-2
D gene: -
CDR3 length: 13
V gene: TRBV25-1
clone size: -
CDR3 DNA: TGTGCCAGCACCCCAGGTGAGGGCTATGGCTACACCTTC
CDR3 protein: CASTPGEGYGYTF

J gene: TRBJ2-3
D gene: -
CDR3 length: 14
V gene: TRBV7-9
clone size: -
CDR3 DNA: TGTGCCAGCAGCTTTAGCGGTAGCACAGATACGCAGTATTTT
CDR3 protein: CASSFSGSTDTQYF

J gene: TRBJ2-7
D gene: TRBD2
CDR3 length: 13
V gene: TRBV30
clone size: -
CDR3 DNA: TGTGCCTGGGCCCGGGACTACTCCTACGAGCAGTACTTC
CDR3 protein: CAWARDYSYEQYF

J gene: TRBJ1-1
D gene: -
CDR3 length: 14
V gene: TRBV19
clone size: few
CDR3 DNA: TGTGCCAGTAGTCTTGGGGACATGAACACTGAAGCTTTCTTT
CDR3 protein: CASSLGDMNTEAFF

J gene: TRBJ2-1
D gene: TRBD2
CDR3 length: 19
V gene: TRBV11-2
clone size: few
CDR3 DNA: TGTGCCAGCAGCCGAGAGGGACTAGCGGGAGGGATCCCCAGCAATGAGCAGTTCTTC
CDR3 protein: CASSREGLAGGIPSNEQFF

J gene: TRBJ2-2
D gene: -
CDR3 length: 13
V gene: TRBV18
clone size: few
CDR3 DNA: TGTGCCAGCTCACCGGGAGGAACCGGGGAGCTGTTTTTT
CDR3 protein: CASSPGGTGELFF

J gene: TRBJ1-2
D gene: -
CDR3 length: 14
V gene: TRBV5-6
clone size: few
CDR3 DNA: TGTGCCAGCAGTTCAGGGACCGGGGGAGGTGGCTACACCTTC
CDR3 protein: CASSSGTGGGGYTF

J gene: TRBJ1-2
D gene: TRBD1
CDR3 length: 12
V gene: TRBV5-4
clone size: few
CDR3 DNA: TGTGCCAGCAGCGAGACAGGGGATGGCTACACCTTC
CDR3 protein: CASSETGDGYTF

J gene: TRBJ1-1
D gene: -
CDR3 length: 11
V gene: TRBV5-4
clone size: few
CDR3 DNA: TGTGCCAGCAGCTCTACCGGGTCTGCTTTCTTT
CDR3 protein: CASSSTGSAFF

J gene: TRBJ1-2
D gene: -
CDR3 length: 10
V gene: TRBV29-1
clone size: few
CDR3 DNA: TGCAGCGTTGAAGAGAGCGGCTACACCTTC
CDR3 protein: CSVEESGYTF

J gene: TRBJ1-1
D gene: TRBD1
CDR3 length: 14
V gene: TRBV5-4
clone size: -
CDR3 DNA: TGTGCCAGCAGCTCAGACAGGGGGAACACTGAAGCTTTCTTT
CDR3 protein: CASSSDRGNTEAFF

J gene: TRBJ1-2
D gene: -
CDR3 length: 12
V gene: TRBV13
clone size: few
CDR3 DNA: TGTGCCAGCAGCCCAATGCAACTTGGCTACACCTTC
CDR3 protein: CASSPMQLGYTF

J gene: TRBJ2-1
D gene: -
CDR3 length: 14
V gene: TRBV14
clone size: few
CDR3 DNA: TGTGCCAGCAGCCAAGACGGCTCCTACAATGAGCAGTTCTTC
CDR3 protein: CASSQDGSYNEQFF

J gene: TRBJ2-7
D gene: -
CDR3 length: 14
V gene: TRBV13
clone size: -
CDR3 DNA: TGTGCCAGCAGCATCGAACCGAGGCGAAGCGAGCAGTACTTC
CDR3 protein: CASSIEPRRSEQYF

J gene: TRBJ1-5
D gene: -
CDR3 length: 18
V gene: TRBV28
clone size: -
CDR3 DNA: TGTGCCAGCAGTCCTAGGAAAACAGGGTCAGGGGCGAATCAGCCCCAGCATTTT
CDR3 protein: CASSPRKTGSGANQPQHF

J gene: TRBJ2-4
D gene: -
CDR3 length: 16
V gene: TRBV15
clone size: -
CDR3 DNA: TGTGCCACCAGCAGAGATCATGGGCTAGCCAAAAACATTCAGTACTTC
CDR3 protein: CATSRDHGLAKNIQYF

J gene: TRBJ2-6
D gene: -
CDR3 length: 17
V gene: TRBV4-1
clone size: -
CDR3 DNA: TGCGCCAGCAGCCAAGATACAGGGTTCTCTGGGGCCAACGTCCTGACTTTC
CDR3 protein: CASSQDTGFSGANVLTF

J gene: TRBJ1-3
D gene: -
CDR3 length: 16
V gene: TRBV5-6
clone size: -
CDR3 DNA: TGTGCCAGCAGTAACCAAGCGGGGTCAGTGGGAAACACCATATATTTT
CDR3 protein: CASSNQAGSVGNTIYF

J gene: TRBJ2-7
D gene: -
CDR3 length: 15
V gene: TRBV9
clone size: -
CDR3 DNA: TGTGCCAGCAGCCCCTCCCCCGGGAACCCCTACGAGCAGTACTTC
CDR3 protein: CASSPSPGNPYEQYF

J gene: TRBJ2-7
D gene: TRBD1
CDR3 length: 15
V gene: TRBV9
clone size: -
CDR3 DNA: TGTGCCAGCAGCGCAGGGGGTACTTCCTCCTACGAGCAGTACTTC
CDR3 protein: CASSAGGTSSYEQYF

J gene: TRBJ1-1
D gene: TRBD1
CDR3 length: 15
V gene: TRBV5-1
clone size: -
CDR3 DNA: TGCGCCAGCCGCAATCGGACAGGGAGAGTTTCTGAAGCTTTCTTT
CDR3 protein: CASRNRTGRVSEAFF

J gene: TRBJ2-7
D gene: -
CDR3 length: 15
V gene: TRBV27
clone size: -
CDR3 DNA: TGTGCCAGCAGTTTATCGGGACAAGGGTCCTACGAGCAGTACTTC
CDR3 protein: CASSLSGQGSYEQYF

J gene: TRBJ1-2
D gene: -
CDR3 length: 13
V gene: TRBV19
clone size: -
CDR3 DNA: TGTGCCAGTAGTATAGGGGCAGGGTACGGCTACACCTTC
CDR3 protein: CASSIGAGYGYTF

J gene: TRBJ2-7
D gene: TRBD2
CDR3 length: 16
V gene: TRBV28
clone size: -
CDR3 DNA: TGTGCCAGCAGTTCCCCTATGACTAGCGGGAGGGTTGAGCAGTACTTC
CDR3 protein: CASSSPMTSGRVEQYF

J gene: TRBJ2-3
D gene: TRBD2
CDR3 length: 15
V gene: TRBV9
clone size: few
CDR3 DNA: TGTGCCAGCAGCGTACTAGCGGGAGTGTCTGATACGCAGTATTTT
CDR3 protein: CASSVLAGVSDTQYF

J gene: TRBJ2-7
D gene: TRBD1
CDR3 length: 12
V gene: TRBV29-1
clone size: few
CDR3 DNA: TGCAGCGTTGCCGGGACAGGGTACGAGCAGTACTTC
CDR3 protein: CSVAGTGYEQYF

J gene: TRBJ2-1
D gene: -
CDR3 length: 16
V gene: TRBV5-6
clone size: few
CDR3 DNA: TGTGCCAGCAGCTTGTGGCTAGCCAACTTGGGGAATGAGCAGTTCTTC
CDR3 protein: CASSLWLANLGNEQFF

J gene: TRBJ2-1
D gene: TRBD2
CDR3 length: 15
V gene: TRBV9
clone size: -
CDR3 DNA: TGTGCCAGCAGCGTCGAAGCGGGGATTAACAATGAGCAGTTCTTC
CDR3 protein: CASSVEAGINNEQFF

J gene: TRBJ1-1
D gene: -
CDR3 length: 15
V gene: TRBV2
clone size: few
CDR3 DNA: TGTGCCAGCAGTTTAGTTACCGGGAATGTCGGATCGCTGTTCTTT
CDR3 protein: CASSLVTGNVGSLFF

J gene: TRBJ1-2
D gene: TRBD1
CDR3 length: 14
V gene: TRBV6-1
clone size: few
CDR3 DNA: TGTGCCAGCAGGGACAGGGGCGTCAACTATGGCTACACCTTC
CDR3 protein: CASRDRGVNYGYTF

J gene: TRBJ2-5
D gene: -
CDR3 length: 13
V gene: TRBV2
clone size: few
CDR3 DNA: TGTGCCAGCAGACTGGAGGGGGCGGAGACCCAGTACTTC
CDR3 protein: CASRLEGAETQYF

J gene: TRBJ2-5
D gene: TRBD2
CDR3 length: 14
V gene: TRBV30
clone size: -
CDR3 DNA: TGTGCCTGTTCCCCGTCGGGGGGTTGGGTGACCCAGTACTTC
CDR3 protein: CACSPSGGWVTQYF

J gene: TRBJ2-7
D gene: -
CDR3 length: 14
V gene: TRBV18
clone size: -
CDR3 DNA: TGTGCCAGCTCACGGACGGCGCAGGCAGGGGATGGGTACTTC
CDR3 protein: CASSRTAQAGDGYF

J gene: TRBJ2-3
D gene: TRBD2
CDR3 length: 17
V gene: TRBV7-9
clone size: few
CDR3 DNA: TGTGCCAGCAGCTTAGGCGCTAGCGGGAGTGACCCAGATACGCAGTATTTT
CDR3 protein: CASSLGASGSDPDTQYF

J gene: TRBJ2-1
D gene: -
CDR3 length: 12
V gene: TRBV7-9
clone size: few
CDR3 DNA: TGTGCCAGCAGCTCCCGGCCGGGTGAGCAGTTCTTC
CDR3 protein: CASSSRPGEQFF

J gene: TRBJ2-1
D gene: TRBD2
CDR3 length: 16
V gene: TRBV2
clone size: -
CDR3 DNA: TGTGCCAGCAGTGGTGTAAGGGGAGGGTCCTACAATGAGCAGTTCTTC
CDR3 protein: CASSGVRGGSYNEQFF